This T cell receptor beta chain was observed in a study of T cells expressing NK-cell markers. Study-level background: Just one sequenced donor of eight was HCMV-seronegative, while seven were seropositive.

CDR3 size: 14 residues. Germline-derived CDR1 and CDR2 are SGHDN and FVKESK. From its re-call of the 5' RACE reads, TCRdb lists each CDR3 protein once, without DNA. The table lists 200,000 to 300,000 distinct CDR3 sequences. As to this clonotype: Its specificity is not known.

General observations from the study: For about six donors, the dominant NKG2C+ clonotypes made up about 1.0-8% of their CD8+ T cells.

The chain has TRBV14 and TRBJ2-1; TCRdb designates TRBD2, a call that cannot be tested without DNA. Material for sequencing was blood T cells: a sorted CD56 or NKG2C T cell subset, CD4+ or CD8+ T cells, or bulk PBMC T cells (not recorded which). The TCR originated in a young man in good health. CDR3 protein: CASSHPGLVLEQFF. Full variable domain (rest looked up from reference TRBV14 and TRBJ2-1): EAGVTQFPSHSVIEKGQTVTLRCDPISGHDNLYWYRRVMGKEIKFLLHFVKESKQDESGMPNNRFLAERTGGTYSTLKVQPAELEDSGVYFCASSHPGLVLEQFFGPGTRLTVL.